What follows describes a single TCR beta chain. Assay: immunoSEQ multiplex PCR; the TCRdb copy retains only in-frame clones and omits some. This table has about 62,000 clones, 70% to 90% appearing once. This record belongs to a study of blood T cell repertoires in COVID-19. Material: peripheral blood. This TCR was sampled from a man aged 65-85 years with acute or convalescent COVID-19.

CDR3 sequence (DNA): TGTGCCAGTAGTCCGCAGGGGCAGCCCCAGCATTTT. It encodes CASSPQGQPQHF. The genes are TRBV19 and TRBJ1-5; D is perhaps TRBD1 (6 bases). Germline V CDR1 and CDR2: LNHDA, SQIVND (reference sequence). The V end lost 5 bases, the J end lost 7 bases, and 9 bases lay between the germline ends. This CDR3 spans 12 amino acids.